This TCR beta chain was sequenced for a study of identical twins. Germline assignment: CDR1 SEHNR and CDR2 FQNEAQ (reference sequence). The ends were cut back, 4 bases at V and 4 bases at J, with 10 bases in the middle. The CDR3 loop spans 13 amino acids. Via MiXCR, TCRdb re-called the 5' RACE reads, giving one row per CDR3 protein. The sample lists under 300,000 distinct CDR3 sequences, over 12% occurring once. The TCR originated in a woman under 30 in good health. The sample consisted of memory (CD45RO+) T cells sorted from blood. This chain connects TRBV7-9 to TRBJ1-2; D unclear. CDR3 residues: CASSWGDRYGYTF. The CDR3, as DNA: TGTGCCAGCAGCTGGGGTGACCGCTATGGCTACACCTTC.